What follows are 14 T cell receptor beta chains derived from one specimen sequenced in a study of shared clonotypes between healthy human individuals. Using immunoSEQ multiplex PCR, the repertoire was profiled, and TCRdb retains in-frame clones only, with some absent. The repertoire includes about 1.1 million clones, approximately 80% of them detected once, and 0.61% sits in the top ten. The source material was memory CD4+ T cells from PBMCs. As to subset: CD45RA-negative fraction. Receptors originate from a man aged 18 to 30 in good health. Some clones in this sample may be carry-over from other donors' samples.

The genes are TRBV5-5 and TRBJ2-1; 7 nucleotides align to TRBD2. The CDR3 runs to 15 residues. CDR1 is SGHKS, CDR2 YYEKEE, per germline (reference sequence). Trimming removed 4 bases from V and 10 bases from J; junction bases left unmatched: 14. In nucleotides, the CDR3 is TGTGCCAGCAGCCCCTTGGGGCTAGCGGCCACGGAGCAGTTCTTC. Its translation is CASSPLGLAATEQFF. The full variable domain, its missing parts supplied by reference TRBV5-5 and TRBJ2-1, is DAGVTQSPTHLIKTRGQQVTLRCSPISGHKSVSWYQQVLGQGPQFIFQYYEKEERGRGNFPDRFSARQFPNYSSELNVNALLLGDSALYLCASSPLGLAATEQFFGPGTRLTVL.

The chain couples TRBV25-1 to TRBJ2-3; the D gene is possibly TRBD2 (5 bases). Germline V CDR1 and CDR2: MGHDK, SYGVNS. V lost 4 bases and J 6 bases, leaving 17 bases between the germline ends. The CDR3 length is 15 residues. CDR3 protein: CASSGLSGSRDTQYF. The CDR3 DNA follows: TGTGCCAGCAGTGGCCTGTCGGGGAGTAGGGATACGCAGTATTTT. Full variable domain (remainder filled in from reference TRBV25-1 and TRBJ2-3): EADIYQTPRYLVIGTGKKITLECSQTMGHDKMYWYQQDPGMELHLIHYSYGVNSTEKGDLSSESTVSRIRTEHFPLTLESARPSHTSQYLCASSGLSGSRDTQYFGPGTRLTVL.

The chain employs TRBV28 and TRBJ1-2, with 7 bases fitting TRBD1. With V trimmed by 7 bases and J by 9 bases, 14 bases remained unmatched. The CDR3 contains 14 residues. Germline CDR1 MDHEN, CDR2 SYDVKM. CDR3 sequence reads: CASTLGGAGQSYTF. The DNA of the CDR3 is TGTGCCAGCACCCTAGGGGGCGCGGGTCAAAGCTACACCTTC.

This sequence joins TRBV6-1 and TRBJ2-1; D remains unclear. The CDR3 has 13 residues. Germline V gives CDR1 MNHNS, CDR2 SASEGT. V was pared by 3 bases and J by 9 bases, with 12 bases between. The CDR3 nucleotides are TGTGCCAGCAGTGAGAACGGTCTAGGTGAGCAGTTCTTC. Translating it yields CASSENGLGEQFF.

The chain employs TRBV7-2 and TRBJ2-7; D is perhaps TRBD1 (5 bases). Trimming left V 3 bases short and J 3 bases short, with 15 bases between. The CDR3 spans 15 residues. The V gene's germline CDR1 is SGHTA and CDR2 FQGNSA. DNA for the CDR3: TGTGCCAGCAGCTTGACCAGGGCCGCTTACTACGAGCAGTACTTC. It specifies CASSLTRAAYYEQYF.

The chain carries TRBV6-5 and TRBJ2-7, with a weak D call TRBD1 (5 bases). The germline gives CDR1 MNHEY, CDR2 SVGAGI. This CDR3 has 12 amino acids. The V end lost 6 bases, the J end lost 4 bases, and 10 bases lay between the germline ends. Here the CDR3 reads CASRADRYEQYF. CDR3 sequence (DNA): TGTGCCAGCAGGGCTGACAGATACGAGCAGTACTTC.

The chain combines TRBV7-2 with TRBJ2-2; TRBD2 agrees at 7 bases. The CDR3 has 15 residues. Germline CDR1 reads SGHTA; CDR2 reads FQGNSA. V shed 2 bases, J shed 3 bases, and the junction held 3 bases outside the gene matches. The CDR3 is CASSLFAGDTGELFF. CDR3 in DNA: TGTGCCAGCAGCTTATTTGCGGGAGACACCGGGGAGCTGTTTTTT.

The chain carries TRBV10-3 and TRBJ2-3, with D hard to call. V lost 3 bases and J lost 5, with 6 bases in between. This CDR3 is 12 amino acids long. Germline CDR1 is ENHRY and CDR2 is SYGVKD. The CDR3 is CAISDRIDTQYF. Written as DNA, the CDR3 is TGTGCCATCAGTGATAGGATAGATACGCAGTATTTT.

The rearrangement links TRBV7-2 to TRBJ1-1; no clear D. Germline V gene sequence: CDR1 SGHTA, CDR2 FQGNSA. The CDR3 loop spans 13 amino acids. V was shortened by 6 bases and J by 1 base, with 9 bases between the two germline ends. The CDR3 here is CASRNQQNTEAFF. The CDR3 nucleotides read TGTGCCAGCAGGAATCAGCAGAACACTGAAGCTTTCTTT.

CDR3 DNA: TGTGCCAGCAGCCGGATGACAGGCGCGAACACTGAAGCTTTCTTT. Protein sequence: CASSRMTGANTEAFF. V and J are TRBV7-3 and TRBJ1-1; perhaps TRBD1 as D (6 bases). Trimming stripped 5 bases from V and 1 base from J, with 14 bases between. Germline CDR1 reads SGHTA; CDR2 reads FQGTGA. The CDR3 is 15 residues long.

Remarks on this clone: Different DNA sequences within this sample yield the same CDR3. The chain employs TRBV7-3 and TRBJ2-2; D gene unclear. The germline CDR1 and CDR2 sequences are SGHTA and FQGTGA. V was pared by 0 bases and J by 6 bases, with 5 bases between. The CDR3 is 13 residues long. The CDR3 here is CASSLTQAGELFF. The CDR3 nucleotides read TGTGCCAGCAGCTTAACGCAGGCCGGGGAGCTGTTTTTT.

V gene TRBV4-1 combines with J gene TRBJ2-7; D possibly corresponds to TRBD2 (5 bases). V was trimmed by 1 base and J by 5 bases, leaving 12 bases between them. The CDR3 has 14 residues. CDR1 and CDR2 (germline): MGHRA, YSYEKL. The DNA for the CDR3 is TGCGCCAGCAGCCAAGCAGGACTTGGGGACGAGCAGTACTTC. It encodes CASSQAGLGDEQYF.

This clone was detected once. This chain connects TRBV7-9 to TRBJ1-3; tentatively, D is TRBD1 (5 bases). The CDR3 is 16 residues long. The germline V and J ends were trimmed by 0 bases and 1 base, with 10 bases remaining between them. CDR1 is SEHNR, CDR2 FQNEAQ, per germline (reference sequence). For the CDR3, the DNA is TGTGCCAGCAGCTTAGCGCGGGGGTCATCTGGAAACACCATATATTTT. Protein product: CASSLARGSSGNTIYF.

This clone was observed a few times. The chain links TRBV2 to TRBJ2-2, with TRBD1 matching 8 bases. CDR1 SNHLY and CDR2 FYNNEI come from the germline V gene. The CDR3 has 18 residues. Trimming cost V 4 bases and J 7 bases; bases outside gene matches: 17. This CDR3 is CASSVTARTGIGVGELFF. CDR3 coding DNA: TGTGCCAGCAGTGTAACCGCCCGGACAGGGATCGGTGTCGGGGAGCTGTTTTTT.